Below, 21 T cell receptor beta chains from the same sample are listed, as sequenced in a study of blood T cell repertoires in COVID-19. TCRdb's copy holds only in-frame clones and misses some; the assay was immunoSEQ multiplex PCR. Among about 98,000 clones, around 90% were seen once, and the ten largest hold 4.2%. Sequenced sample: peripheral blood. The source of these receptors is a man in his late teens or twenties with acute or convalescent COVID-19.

CDR3 bases: TGCAGCGTTGAAGATGGACAGGGTGGAGATACGCAGTATTTT. Its protein is CSVEDGQGGDTQYF. V usage is TRBV29-1 and J usage is TRBJ2-3; 8 nucleotides line up with TRBD1. With V trimmed by 0 bases and J by 5 bases, 4 bases remained unmatched. Germline lookup yields CDR1 SQVTM and CDR2 ANQGSEA. This CDR3 is 14 amino acids long.

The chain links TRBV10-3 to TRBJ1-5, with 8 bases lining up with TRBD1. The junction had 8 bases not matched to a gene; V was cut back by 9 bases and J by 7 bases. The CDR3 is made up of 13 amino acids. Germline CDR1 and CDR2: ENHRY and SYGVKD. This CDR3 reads CAIWTGRDQPQHF. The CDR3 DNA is TGTGCCATATGGACAGGGAGGGACCAGCCCCAGCATTTT.

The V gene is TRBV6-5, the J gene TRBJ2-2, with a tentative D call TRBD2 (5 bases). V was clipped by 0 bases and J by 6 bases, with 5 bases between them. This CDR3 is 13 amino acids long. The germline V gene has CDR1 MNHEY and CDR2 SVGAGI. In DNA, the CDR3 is TGTGCCAGCAGTTACTCGCGGGCCGGGGAGCTGTTTTTT. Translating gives CASSYSRAGELFF.

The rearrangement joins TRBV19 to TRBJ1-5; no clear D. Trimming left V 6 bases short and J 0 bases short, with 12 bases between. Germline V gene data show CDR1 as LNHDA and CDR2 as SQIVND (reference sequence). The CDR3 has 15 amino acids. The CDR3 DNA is TGTGCCAGTAGATCAGGCGCGCCTAGCAATCAGCCCCAGCATTTT. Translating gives CASRSGAPSNQPQHF.

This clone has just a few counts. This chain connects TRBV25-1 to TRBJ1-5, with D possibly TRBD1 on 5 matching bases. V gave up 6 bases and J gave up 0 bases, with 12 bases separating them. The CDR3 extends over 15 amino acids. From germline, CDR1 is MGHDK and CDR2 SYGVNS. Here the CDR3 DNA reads TGTGCCAGCAGCCCCGGGGGGAGTAGCAATCAGCCCCAGCATTTT. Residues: CASSPGGSSNQPQHF.

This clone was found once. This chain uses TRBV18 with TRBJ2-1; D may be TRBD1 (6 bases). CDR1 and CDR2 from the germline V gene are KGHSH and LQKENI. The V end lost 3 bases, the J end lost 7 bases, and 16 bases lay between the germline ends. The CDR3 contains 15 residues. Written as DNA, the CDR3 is TGTGCCAGCTCACCGCAGCAGCTAGGGGGAAATGAGCAGTTCTTC. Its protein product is CASSPQQLGGNEQFF.

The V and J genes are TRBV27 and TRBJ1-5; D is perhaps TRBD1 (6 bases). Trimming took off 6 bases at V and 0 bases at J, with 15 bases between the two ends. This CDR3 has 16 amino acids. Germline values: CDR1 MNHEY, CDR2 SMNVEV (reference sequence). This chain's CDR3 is CASSPGDGYSNQPQHF. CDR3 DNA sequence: TGTGCCAGCAGCCCAGGGGACGGGTATAGCAATCAGCCCCAGCATTTT.

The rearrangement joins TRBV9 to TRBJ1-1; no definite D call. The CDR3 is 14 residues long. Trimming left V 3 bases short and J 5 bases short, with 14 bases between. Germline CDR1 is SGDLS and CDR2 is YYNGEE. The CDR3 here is CASSARPTGTEAFF. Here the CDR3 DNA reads TGTGCCAGCAGCGCCCGTCCGACGGGGACTGAAGCTTTCTTT.

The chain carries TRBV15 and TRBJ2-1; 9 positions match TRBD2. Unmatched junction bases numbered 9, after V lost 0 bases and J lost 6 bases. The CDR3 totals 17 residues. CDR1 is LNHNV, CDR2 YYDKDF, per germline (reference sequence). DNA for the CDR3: TGTGCCACCAGCAGAGACGTGAGCGGGGGGTATGGCAATGAGCAGTTCTTC. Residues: CATSRDVSGGYGNEQFF.

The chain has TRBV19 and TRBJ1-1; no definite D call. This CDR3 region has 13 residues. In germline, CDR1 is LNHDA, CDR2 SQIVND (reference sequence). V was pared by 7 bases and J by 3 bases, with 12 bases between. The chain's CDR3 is CASTDRADTEAFF. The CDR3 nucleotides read TGTGCCAGTACAGACCGAGCGGACACTGAAGCTTTCTTT.

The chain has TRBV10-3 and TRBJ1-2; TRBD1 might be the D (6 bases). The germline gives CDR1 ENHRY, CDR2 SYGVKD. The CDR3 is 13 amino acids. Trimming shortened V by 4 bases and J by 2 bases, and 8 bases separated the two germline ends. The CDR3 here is CAISGTENYGYTF. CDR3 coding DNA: TGTGCCATCAGTGGGACAGAAAACTATGGCTACACCTTC.

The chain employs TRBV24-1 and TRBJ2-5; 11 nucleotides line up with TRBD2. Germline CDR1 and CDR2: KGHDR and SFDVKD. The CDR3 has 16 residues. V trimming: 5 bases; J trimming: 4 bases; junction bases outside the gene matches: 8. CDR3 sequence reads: CATSAGSGRGGETQYF. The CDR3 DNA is TGTGCCACCAGTGCCGGTAGCGGGAGGGGAGGAGAGACCCAGTACTTC.

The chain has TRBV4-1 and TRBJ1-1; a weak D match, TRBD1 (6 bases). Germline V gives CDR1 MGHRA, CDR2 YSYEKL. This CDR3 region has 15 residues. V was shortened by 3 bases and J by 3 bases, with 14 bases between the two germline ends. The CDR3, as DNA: TGCGCCAGCAGCCATTCGGGGGGCGGGGACACTGAAGCTTTCTTT. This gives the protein CASSHSGGGDTEAFF.

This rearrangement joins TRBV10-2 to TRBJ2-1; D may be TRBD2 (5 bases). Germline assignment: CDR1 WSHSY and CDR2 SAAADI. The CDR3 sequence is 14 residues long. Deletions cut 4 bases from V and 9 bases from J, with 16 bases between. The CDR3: CASSVHIPAAEQFF. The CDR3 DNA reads TGCGCCAGCAGTGTGCACATACCAGCGGCTGAGCAGTTCTTC.

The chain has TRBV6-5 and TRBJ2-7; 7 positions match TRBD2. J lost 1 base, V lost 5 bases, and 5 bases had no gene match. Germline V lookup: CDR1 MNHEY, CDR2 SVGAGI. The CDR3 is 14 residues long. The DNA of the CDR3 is TGTGCCAGCAGTCCCGTGGGGGGGTCCTACGAGCAGTACTTC. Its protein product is CASSPVGGSYEQYF.

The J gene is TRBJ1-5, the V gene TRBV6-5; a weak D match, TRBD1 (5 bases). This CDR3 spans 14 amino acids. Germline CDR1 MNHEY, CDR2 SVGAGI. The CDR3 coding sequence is TGTGCGTGCACAGGCAGTAATAGCAATCAGCCCCAGCATTTT. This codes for CACTGSNSNQPQHF.

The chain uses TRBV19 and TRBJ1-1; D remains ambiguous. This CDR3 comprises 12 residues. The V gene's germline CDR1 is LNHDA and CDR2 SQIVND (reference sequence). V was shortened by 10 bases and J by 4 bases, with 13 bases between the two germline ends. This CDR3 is CATCYPGTEAFF. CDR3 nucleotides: TGTGCCACTTGTTACCCAGGCACTGAAGCTTTCTTT.

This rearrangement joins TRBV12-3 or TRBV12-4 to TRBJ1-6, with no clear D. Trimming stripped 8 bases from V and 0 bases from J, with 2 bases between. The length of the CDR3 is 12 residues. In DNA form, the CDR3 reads TGTGCCAGCCTCTCCTATAATTCACCCCTCCACTTT. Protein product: CASLSYNSPLHF.

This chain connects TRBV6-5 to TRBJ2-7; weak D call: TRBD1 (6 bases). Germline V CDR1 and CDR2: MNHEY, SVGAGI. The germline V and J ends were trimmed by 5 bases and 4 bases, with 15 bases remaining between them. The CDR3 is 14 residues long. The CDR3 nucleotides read TGTGCCAGCAGTCAGGCAGGGGTAGGGTACGAGCAGTACTTC. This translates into CASSQAGVGYEQYF.

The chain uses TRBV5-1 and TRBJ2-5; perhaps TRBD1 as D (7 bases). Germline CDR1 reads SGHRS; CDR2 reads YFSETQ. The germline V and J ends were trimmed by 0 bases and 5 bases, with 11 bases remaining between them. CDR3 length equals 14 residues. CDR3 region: CASSLAGGRETQYF. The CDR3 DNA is TGCGCCAGCAGCTTGGCAGGGGGGCGGGAGACCCAGTACTTC.

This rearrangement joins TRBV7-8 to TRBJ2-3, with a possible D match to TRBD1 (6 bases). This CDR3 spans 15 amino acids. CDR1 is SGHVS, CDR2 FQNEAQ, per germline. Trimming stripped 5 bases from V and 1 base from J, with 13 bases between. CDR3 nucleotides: TGTGCCAGCAGCATCAGGGGTTGGGGCACAGATACGCAGTATTTT. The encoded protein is CASSIRGWGTDTQYF.